This T cell receptor beta chain was captured by sequencing in a study of early T cells in non-severe SARS-CoV-2 infection. Study in general: The sequenced material was bulk RNA from unsorted whole blood, and its chains were unpaired. Study findings and constraints: VDJdb-based matching was biased toward anti-spike CD8 responses and missed private and CD4 specificities.

This clonotype turned up a few times. What it binds is not known. Molecules of cDNA were individually given unique molecular identifiers that were attached to them. Via MiXCR, TCRdb re-called the 5' RACE reads, giving one row per CDR3 protein. This table holds tens of thousands of distinct CDR3 sequences, roughly 12% found once. The germline V gene has CDR1 DFQATT and CDR2 SNEGSKA (reference sequence). This CDR3 has 15 amino acids. The ends lost 6 bases at V and 3 bases at J; junction bases unmatched: 11. The sequence came from an adult who was a healthcare worker with PCR-confirmed SARS-CoV-2 infection or an uninfected control (not recorded which). The chain has TRBV20-1 and TRBJ2-7; TRBD1 agrees at 10 bases. Sequenced here: whole blood, sampled at baseline. The CDR3 protein is CSARDPGQGNYEQYF. CDR3 in DNA: TGCAGTGCCCGAGATCCGGGACAGGGGAACTACGAGCAGTACTTC.